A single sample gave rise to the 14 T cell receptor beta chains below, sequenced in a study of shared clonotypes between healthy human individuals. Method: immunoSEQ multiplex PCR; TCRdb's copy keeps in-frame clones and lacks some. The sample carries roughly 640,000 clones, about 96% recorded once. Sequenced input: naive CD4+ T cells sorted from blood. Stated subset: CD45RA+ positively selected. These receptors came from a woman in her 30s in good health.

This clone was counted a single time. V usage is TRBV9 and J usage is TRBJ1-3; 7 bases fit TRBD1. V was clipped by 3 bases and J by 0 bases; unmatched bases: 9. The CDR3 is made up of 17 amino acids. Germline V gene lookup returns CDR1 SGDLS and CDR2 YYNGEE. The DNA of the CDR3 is TGTGCCAGCAGCGAACAGGGACAGTTCCTCTCTGGAAACACCATATATTTT. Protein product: CASSEQGQFLSGNTIYF.

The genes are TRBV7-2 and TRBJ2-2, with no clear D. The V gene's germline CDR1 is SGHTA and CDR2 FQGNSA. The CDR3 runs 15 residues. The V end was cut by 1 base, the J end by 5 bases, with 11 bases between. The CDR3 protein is CASSLVSMSTGELFF. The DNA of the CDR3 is TGTGCCAGCAGCTTAGTTAGTATGTCTACCGGGGAGCTGTTTTTT.

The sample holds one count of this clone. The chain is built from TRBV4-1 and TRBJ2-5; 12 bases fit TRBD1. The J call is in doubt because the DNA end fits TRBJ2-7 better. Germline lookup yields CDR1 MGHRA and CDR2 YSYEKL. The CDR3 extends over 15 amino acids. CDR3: CASSQEGQGAHEQYF. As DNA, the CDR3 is TGCGCCAGCAGCCAGGAGGGACAGGGGGCCCACGAGCAGTACTTC.

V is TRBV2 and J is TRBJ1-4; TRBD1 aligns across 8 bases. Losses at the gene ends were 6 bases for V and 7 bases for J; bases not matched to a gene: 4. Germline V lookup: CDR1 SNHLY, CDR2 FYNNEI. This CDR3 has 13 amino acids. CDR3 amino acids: CASRGGQGEKLFF. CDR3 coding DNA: TGTGCCAGCAGAGGCGGACAGGGTGAAAAACTGTTTTTT.

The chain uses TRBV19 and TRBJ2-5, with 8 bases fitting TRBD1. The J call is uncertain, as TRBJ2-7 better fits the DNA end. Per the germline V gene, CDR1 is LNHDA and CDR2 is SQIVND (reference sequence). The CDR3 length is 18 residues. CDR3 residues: CASSPTDRGFPPTYEQYF. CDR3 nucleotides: TGTGCCAGTAGTCCGACCGACAGGGGCTTCCCTCCTACCTACGAGCAGTACTTC.

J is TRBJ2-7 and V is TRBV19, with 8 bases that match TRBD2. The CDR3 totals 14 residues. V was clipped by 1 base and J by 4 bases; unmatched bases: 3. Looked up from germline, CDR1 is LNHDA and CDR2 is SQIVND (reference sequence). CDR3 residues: CASSIAGGLYEQYF. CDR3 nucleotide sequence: TGTGCCAGTAGTATAGCGGGAGGGTTGTACGAGCAGTACTTC.

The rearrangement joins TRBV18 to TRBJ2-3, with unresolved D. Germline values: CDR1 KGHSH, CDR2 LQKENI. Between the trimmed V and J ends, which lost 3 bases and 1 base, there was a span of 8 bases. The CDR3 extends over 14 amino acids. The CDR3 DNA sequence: TGTGCCAGCTCACCCGGAGTTCGCACAGATACGCAGTATTTT. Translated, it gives CASSPGVRTDTQYF.

The CDR3 nucleotides read TGTGCCAGCAGCCAATCTGCGGATCTAGGGCTACAGCCCCAGCATTTT. Protein product: CASSQSADLGLQPQHF. V gene TRBV16 combines with J gene TRBJ1-5; D gene uncertain. V shed 0 bases and J shed 7 bases, with 16 bases lying between them. Looked up from germline, CDR1 is KGHSY and CDR2 is FQNENV. CDR3 length: 16 residues.

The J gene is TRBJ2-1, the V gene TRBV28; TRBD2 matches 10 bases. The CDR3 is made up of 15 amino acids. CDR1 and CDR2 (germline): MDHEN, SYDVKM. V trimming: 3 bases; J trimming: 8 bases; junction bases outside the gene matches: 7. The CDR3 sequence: CASSLWASGSHEQFF. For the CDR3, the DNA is TGTGCCAGCAGTTTGTGGGCTAGCGGGAGCCATGAGCAGTTCTTC.

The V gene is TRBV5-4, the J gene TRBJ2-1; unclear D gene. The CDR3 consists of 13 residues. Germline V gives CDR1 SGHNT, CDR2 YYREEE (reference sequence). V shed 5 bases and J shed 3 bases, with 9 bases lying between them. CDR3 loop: CASRPGFYNEQFF. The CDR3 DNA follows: TGTGCCAGCAGACCCGGGTTCTACAATGAGCAGTTCTTC. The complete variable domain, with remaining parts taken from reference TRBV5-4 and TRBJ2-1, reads ETGVTQSPTHLIKTRGQQVTLRCSSQSGHNTVSWYQQALGQGPQFIFQYYREEENGRGNFPPRFSGLQFPNYSSELNVNALELDDSALYLCASRPGFYNEQFFGPGTRLTVL.

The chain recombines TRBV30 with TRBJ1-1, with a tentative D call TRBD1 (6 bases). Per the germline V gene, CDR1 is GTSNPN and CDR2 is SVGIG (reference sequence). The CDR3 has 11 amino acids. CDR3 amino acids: CAQRGWTEAFF. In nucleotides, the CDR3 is TGTGCGCAAAGGGGGTGGACTGAAGCTTTCTTT.

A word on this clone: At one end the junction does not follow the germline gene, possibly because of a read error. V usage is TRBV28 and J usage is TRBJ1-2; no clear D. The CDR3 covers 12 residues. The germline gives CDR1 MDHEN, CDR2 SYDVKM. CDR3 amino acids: CASSPGHYGYTF. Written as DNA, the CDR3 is TGTGCCAGCAGCCCCGGCCACTACGGCTACACCTTC.

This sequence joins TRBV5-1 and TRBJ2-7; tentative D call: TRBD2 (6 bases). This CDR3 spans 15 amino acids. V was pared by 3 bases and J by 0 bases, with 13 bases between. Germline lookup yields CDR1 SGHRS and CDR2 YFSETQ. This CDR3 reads CASSYRGGDSYEQYF. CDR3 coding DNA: TGCGCCAGCAGCTACCGTGGAGGGGACTCCTACGAGCAGTACTTC. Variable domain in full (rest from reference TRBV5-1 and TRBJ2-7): KAGVTQTPRYLIKTRGQQVTLSCSPISGHRSVSWYQQTPGQGLQFLFEYFSETQRNKGNFPGRFSGRQFSNSRSEMNVSTLELGDSALYLCASSYRGGDSYEQYFGPGTRLTVT.

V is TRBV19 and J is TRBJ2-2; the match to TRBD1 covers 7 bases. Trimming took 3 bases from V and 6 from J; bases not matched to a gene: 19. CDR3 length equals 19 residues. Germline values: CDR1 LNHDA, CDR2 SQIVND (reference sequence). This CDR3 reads CASSIKMRGGQRGSGELFF. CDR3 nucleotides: TGTGCCAGTAGTATTAAAATGCGAGGGGGACAGAGAGGGTCCGGGGAGCTGTTTTTT.